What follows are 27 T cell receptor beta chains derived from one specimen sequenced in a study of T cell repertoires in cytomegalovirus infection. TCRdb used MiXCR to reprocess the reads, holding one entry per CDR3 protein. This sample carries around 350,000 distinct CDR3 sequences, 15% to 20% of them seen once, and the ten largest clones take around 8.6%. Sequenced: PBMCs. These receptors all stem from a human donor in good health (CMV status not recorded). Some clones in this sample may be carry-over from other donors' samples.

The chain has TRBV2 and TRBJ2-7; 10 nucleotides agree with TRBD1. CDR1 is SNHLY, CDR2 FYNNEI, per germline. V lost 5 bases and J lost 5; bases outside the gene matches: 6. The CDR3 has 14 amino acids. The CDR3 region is CASSLGTGANEQYF. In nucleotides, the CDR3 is TGTGCCAGCAGTCTCGGGACAGGGGCCAACGAGCAGTACTTC.

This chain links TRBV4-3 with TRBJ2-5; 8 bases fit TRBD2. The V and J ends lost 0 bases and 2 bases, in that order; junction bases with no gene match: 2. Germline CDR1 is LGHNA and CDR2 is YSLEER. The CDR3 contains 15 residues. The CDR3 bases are TGCGCCAGCAGCCAAGATAGCGGGAATCAAGAGACCCAGTACTTC. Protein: CASSQDSGNQETQYF.

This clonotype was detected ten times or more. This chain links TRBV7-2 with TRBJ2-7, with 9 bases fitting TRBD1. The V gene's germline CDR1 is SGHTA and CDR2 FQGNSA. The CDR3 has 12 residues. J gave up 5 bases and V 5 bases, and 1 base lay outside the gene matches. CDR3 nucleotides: TGTGCCAGCAGCCGGGACAGGGACGAGCAGTACTTC. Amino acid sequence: CASSRDRDEQYF.

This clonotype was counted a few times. Here the CDR3 DNA reads TGTGCCAGCGCTCGGGACAGGGGACGAAAGTATTTT. Amino acid sequence: CASARDRGRKYF. The V gene is TRBV2, the J gene TRBJ2-3, with 10 positions matching TRBD1. Trimming took 8 bases from V and 13 from J; bases not matched to a gene: 9. The CDR3 length is 12 residues. Germline assignment: CDR1 SNHLY and CDR2 FYNNEI.

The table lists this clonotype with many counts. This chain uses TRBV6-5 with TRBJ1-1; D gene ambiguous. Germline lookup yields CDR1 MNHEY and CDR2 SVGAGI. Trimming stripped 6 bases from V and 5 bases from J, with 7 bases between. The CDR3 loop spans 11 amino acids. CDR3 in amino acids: CASSTETEAFF. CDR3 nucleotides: TGTGCCAGCAGCACTGAAACTGAAGCTTTCTTT.

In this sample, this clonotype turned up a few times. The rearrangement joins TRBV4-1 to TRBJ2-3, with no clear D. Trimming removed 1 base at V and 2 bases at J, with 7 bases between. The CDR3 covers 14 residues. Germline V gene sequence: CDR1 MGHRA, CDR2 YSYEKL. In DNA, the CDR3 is TGCGCCAGCAGCCAAGTTCCGGCCACAGATACGCAGTATTTT. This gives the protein CASSQVPATDTQYF.

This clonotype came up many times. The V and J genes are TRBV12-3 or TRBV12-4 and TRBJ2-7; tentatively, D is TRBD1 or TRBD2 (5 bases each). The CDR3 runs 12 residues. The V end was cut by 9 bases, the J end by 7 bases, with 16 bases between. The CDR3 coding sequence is TGTGCCAGTCGGGACCCATACGGGGAGCAGTACTTC. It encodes CASRDPYGEQYF.

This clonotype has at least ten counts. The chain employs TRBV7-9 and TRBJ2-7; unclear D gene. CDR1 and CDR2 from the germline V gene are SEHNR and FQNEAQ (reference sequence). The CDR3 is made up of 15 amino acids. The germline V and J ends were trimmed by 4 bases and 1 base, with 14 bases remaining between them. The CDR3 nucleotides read TGTGCCAGCAGCTGGCGCCTGGGCAGTTCCTACGAGCAGTACTTC. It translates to CASSWRLGSSYEQYF.

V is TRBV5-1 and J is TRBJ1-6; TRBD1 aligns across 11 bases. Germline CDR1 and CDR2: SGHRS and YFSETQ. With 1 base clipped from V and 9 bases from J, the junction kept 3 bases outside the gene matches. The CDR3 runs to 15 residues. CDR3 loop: CASSLSGTGGSPLHF. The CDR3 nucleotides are TGCGCCAGCAGCTTGTCCGGGACAGGGGGTTCACCCCTCCACTTT. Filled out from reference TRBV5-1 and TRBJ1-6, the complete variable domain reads KAGVTQTPRYLIKTRGQQVTLSCSPISGHRSVSWYQQTPGQGLQFLFEYFSETQRNKGNFPGRFSGRQFSNSRSEMNVSTLELGDSALYLCASSLSGTGGSPLHFGNGTRLTVT.

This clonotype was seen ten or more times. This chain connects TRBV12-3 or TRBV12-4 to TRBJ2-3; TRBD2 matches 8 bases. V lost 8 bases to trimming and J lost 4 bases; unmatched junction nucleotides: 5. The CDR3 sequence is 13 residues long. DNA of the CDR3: TGTGCCAGCCATAGCGGGGTGGCAGATACGCAGTATTTT. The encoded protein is CASHSGVADTQYF.

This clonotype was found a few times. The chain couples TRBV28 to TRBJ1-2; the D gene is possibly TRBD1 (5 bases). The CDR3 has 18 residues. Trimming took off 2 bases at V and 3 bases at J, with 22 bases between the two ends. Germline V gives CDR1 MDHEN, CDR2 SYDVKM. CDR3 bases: TGTGCCAGCAGTTTACCCCCCGTCGGACGGACATTTTACTATGGCTACACCTTC. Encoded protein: CASSLPPVGRTFYYGYTF.

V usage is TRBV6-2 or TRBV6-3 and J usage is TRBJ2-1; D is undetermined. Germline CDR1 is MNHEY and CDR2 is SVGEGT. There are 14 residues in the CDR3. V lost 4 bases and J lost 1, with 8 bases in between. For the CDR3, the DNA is TGTGCCAGCAGTTCCAGAATTTCCTACAATGAGCAGTTCTTC. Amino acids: CASSSRISYNEQFF.

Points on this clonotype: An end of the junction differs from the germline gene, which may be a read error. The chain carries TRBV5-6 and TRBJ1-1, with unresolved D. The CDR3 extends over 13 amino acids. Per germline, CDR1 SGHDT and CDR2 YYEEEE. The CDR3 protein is CASSLWLGLSACF. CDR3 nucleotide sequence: TGTGCCAGCAGCTTGTGGTTGGGTTTATCGGCTTGCTTT.

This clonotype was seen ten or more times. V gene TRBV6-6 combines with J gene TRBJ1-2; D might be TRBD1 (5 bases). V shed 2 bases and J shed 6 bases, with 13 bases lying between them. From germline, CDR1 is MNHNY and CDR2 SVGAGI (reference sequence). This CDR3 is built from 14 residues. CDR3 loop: CASSYRPATDGYTF. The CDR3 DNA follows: TGTGCCAGCAGTTACCGCCCCGCGACAGATGGCTACACCTTC.

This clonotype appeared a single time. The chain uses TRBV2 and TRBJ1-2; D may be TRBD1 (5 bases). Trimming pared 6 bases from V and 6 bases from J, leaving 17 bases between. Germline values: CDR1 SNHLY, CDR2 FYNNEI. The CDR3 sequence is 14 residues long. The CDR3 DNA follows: TGTGCCAGCAGAGATGGAGCTCTCAGGGATGGCTACACCTTC. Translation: CASRDGALRDGYTF.

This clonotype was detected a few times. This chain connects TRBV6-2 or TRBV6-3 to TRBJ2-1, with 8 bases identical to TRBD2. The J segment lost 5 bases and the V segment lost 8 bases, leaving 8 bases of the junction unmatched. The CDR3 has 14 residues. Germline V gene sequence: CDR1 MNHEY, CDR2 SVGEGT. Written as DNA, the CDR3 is TGTGCCAGCGAGCCGGGGGGGGCACACAATGAGCAGTTCTTC. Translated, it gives CASEPGGAHNEQFF.

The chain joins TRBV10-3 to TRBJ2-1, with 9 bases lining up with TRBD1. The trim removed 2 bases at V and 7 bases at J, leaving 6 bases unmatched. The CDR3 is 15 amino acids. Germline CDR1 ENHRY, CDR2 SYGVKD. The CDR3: CAISEGGQGGNEQFF. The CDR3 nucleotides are TGTGCCATCAGTGAGGGGGGACAGGGAGGGAATGAGCAGTTCTTC.

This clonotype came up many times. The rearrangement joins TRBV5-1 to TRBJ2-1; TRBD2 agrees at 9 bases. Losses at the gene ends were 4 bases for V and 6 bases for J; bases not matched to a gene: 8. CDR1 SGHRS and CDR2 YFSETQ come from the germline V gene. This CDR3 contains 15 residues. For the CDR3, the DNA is TGCGCCAGCAGCCCCGGATCTAGCGGGGCCAATGAGCAGTTCTTC. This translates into CASSPGSSGANEQFF.

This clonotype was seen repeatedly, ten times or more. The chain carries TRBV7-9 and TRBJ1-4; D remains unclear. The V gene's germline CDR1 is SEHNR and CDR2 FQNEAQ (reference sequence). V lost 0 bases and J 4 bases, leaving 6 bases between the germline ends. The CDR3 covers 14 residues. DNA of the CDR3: TGTGCCAGCAGCTTAGCAGGTGGTAATGAAAAACTGTTTTTT. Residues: CASSLAGGNEKLFF.

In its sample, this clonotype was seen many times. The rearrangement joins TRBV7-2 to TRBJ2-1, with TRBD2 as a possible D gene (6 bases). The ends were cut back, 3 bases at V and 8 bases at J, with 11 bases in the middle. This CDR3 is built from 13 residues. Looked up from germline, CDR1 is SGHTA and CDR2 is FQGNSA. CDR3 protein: CASSFTSIHEQFF. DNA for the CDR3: TGTGCCAGCAGCTTTACTAGCATCCATGAGCAGTTCTTC.

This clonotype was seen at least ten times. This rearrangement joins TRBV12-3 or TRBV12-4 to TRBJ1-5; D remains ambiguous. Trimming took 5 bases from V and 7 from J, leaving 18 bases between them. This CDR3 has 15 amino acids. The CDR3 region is CASSGLQDKGQPQHF. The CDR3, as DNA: TGTGCCAGCAGTGGGCTCCAGGATAAAGGCCAGCCCCAGCATTTT.

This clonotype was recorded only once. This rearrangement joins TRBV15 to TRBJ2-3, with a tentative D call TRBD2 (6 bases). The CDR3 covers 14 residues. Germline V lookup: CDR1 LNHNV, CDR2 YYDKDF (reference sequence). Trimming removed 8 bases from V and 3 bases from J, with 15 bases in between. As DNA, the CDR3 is TGTGCCACCTCCCAGCGGGTATCGACAGATACGCAGTATTTT. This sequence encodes CATSQRVSTDTQYF.

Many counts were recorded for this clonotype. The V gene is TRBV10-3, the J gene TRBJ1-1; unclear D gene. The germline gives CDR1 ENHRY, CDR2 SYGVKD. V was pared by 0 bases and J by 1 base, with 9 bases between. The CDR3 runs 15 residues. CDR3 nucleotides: TGTGCCATCAGTGAGTCGTTGGGAGGGAACACTGAAGCTTTCTTT. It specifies CAISESLGGNTEAFF.

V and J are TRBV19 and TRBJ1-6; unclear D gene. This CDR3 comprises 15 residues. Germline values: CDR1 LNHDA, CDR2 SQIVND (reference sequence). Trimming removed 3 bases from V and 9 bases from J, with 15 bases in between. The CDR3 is CASSMRAGWGSPLHF. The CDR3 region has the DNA TGTGCCAGTAGTATGAGGGCTGGCTGGGGTTCACCCCTCCACTTT.

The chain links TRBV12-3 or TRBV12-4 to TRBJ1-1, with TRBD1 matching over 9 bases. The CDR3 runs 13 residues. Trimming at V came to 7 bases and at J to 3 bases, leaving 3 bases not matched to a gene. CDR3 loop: CASTTGGYTEAFF. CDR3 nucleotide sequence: TGTGCCAGCACGACAGGGGGGTACACTGAAGCTTTCTTT.

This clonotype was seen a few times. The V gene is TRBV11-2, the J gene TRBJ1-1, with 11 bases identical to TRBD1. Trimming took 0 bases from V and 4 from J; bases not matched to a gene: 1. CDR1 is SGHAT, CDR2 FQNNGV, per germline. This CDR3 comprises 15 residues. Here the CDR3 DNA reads TGTGCCAGCAGCTTAGAGGGACAGGGGGGCACTGAAGCTTTCTTT. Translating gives CASSLEGQGGTEAFF.

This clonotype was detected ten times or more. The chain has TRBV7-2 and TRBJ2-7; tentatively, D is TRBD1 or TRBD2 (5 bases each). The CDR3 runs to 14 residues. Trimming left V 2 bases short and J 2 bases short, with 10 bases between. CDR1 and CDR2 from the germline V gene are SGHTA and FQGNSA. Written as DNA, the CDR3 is TGTGCCAGCAGCTTATCCGGGGCGACCTACGAGCAGTACTTC. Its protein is CASSLSGATYEQYF. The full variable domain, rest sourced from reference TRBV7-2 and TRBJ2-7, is GAGVSQSPSNKVTEKGKDVELRCDPISGHTALYWYRQSLGQGLEFLIYFQGNSAPDKSGLPSDRFSAERTGGSVSTLTIQRTQQEDSAVYLCASSLSGATYEQYFGPGTRLTVT.